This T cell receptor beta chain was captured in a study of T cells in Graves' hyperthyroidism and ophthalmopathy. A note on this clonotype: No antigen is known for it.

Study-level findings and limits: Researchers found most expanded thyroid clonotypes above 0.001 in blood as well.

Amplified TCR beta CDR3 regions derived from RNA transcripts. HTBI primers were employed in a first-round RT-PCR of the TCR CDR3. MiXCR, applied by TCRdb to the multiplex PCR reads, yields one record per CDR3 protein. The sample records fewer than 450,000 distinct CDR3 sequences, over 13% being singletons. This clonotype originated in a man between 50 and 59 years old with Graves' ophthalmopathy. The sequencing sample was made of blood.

The CDR3 spells CSVTEGLYEQYF. CDR3 DNA sequence: TGCAGCGTGACGGAGGGCCTCTACGAGCAGTACTTC. This chain uses TRBV29-1 with TRBJ2-7, with TRBD2 as a possible D gene (6 bases). V lost 6 bases and J 3 bases, leaving 12 bases between the germline ends. Germline values: CDR1 SQVTM, CDR2 ANQGSEA. CDR3 length: 12 residues.